This T cell receptor (beta chain) is from a study of T cells in Graves' hyperthyroidism and ophthalmopathy. As regards this clonotype: Its target is not known.

Study findings and constraints: Most thyroid clonotypes expanded above 0.001 appeared in blood too. Ophthalmopathy could be told apart from stable hyperthyroidism with a 13 V-J model.

Per the germline V gene, CDR1 is LGHDT and CDR2 is YNNKEL (reference sequence). This CDR3 contains 14 residues. Trimming removed 4 bases at V and 2 bases at J, with 12 bases between. The investigators amplified TCR beta CDR3 regions from RNA transcripts. The TCR CDR3 first-round RT-PCR relied on the HTBI primer set. TCRdb reprocessed the multiplex PCR reads via MiXCR and lists one record per CDR3 protein. The sample records 450,000 to 600,000 distinct CDR3 sequences, about 20% being singletons. Diagnosis rested on symptoms, serum thyroxine and TRAb, thyroid ultrasound, and orbital computed tomography.

This clonotype was sampled from a man in his forties with Graves' ophthalmopathy. The sequenced material came from blood. The rearrangement links TRBV3-1 to TRBJ2-7; D is undetermined. The CDR3 loop is CASSPPVTPYEQYF. CDR3 nucleotide sequence: TGTGCCAGCAGCCCCCCGGTGACCCCCTACGAGCAGTACTTC.